Presented here are 18 T cell receptor beta chains from one specimen sequenced in a study of shared clonotypes between healthy human individuals. Assay: immunoSEQ multiplex PCR; the TCRdb copy retains only in-frame clones and omits some. This table has fewer than 3 million clones, roughly 90% appearing once. The sample was naive CD4+ T cells from PBMCs. Specified subset: CD45RA+ positively selected. The receptors stem from a man aged 18 to 35 in good health. Some clones in this sample may be carry-over from other donors' samples.

The rearrangement uses TRBV19 and TRBJ2-2; a weak D match, TRBD1 (6 bases). The CDR3 covers 15 residues. V gave up 1 base and J gave up 1 base, with 7 bases separating them. The V gene's germline CDR1 is LNHDA and CDR2 SQIVND (reference sequence). CDR3: CASSIVQGNTGELFF. In DNA, the CDR3 is TGTGCCAGTAGTATAGTACAGGGGAACACCGGGGAGCTGTTTTTT.

This sequence joins TRBV5-6 and TRBJ2-1; 9 nucleotides match TRBD2. The V segment lost 4 bases and the J segment 4 bases; nucleotides outside the gene matches: 9. Germline-derived CDR1 and CDR2 are SGHDT and YYEEEE. The CDR3 is made up of 16 amino acids. Written as DNA, the CDR3 is TGTGCCAGCAGCATCTATAGCGGGGGACCTTACAATGAGCAGTTCTTC. It translates to CASSIYSGGPYNEQFF. Complete variable domain (other parts from reference TRBV5-6 and TRBJ2-1): DAGVTQSPTHLIKTRGQQVTLRCSPKSGHDTVSWYQQALGQGPQFIFQYYEEEERQRGNFPDRFSGHQFPNYSSELNVNALLLGDSALYLCASSIYSGGPYNEQFFGPGTRLTVL.

With respect to this clone: The sample holds other DNA sequences that translate to the same CDR3. The chain couples TRBV7-2 to TRBJ1-1; no firm D call. The germline V and J ends were trimmed by 4 bases and 2 bases, with 8 bases remaining between them. The CDR3 runs 13 residues. From germline, CDR1 is SGHTA and CDR2 FQGNSA. In DNA form, the CDR3 reads TGTGCCAGCAGCTCGGACGGTAACACTGAAGCTTTCTTT. This sequence encodes CASSSDGNTEAFF.

The V call is TRBV19, the J call TRBJ1-1, with 8 bases identical to TRBD1. CDR1 and CDR2 from the germline V gene are LNHDA and SQIVND (reference sequence). The J segment lost 6 bases and the V segment lost 4 bases, leaving 22 bases of the junction unmatched. The CDR3 sequence is 19 residues long. The CDR3 region has the DNA TGTGCCAGTAGTACCAATTCCGAGAATTACAGGGGGGCGCGGGCTGAAGCTTTCTTT. Its translation is CASSTNSENYRGARAEAFF.

This chain uses TRBV28 with TRBJ2-2, with D unresolved. The germline V and J ends were trimmed by 7 bases and 1 base, with 7 bases remaining between them. This CDR3 has 13 amino acids. CDR1 is MDHEN and CDR2 is SYDVKM in the germline V gene. The CDR3 region has the DNA TGTGCCAGCATGGACCTGAACACCGGGGAGCTGTTTTTT. Translated: CASMDLNTGELFF. Variable domain in full (rest from reference TRBV28 and TRBJ2-2): DVKVTQSSRYLVKRTGEKVFLECVQDMDHENMFWYRQDPGLGLRLIYFSYDVKMKEKGDIPEGYSVSREKKERFSLILESASTNQTSMYLCASMDLNTGELFFGEGSRLTVL.

This chain uses TRBV29-1 with TRBJ2-3; tentatively, D is TRBD2 (6 bases). CDR1 and CDR2 (germline): SQVTM, ANQGSEA. Between the trimmed V and J ends, which lost 8 bases and 0 bases, there was a span of 18 bases. This CDR3 is 15 amino acids long. The CDR3: CSSTLGLISTDTQYF. The CDR3 coding sequence is TGCAGCTCGACCCTGGGACTCATTAGCACAGATACGCAGTATTTT.

V usage is TRBV6-1 and J usage is TRBJ1-2; no definite D call. The CDR3 is made up of 12 amino acids. Trimming shortened V by 6 bases and J by 3 bases, and 8 bases separated the two germline ends. Looked up from germline, CDR1 is MNHNS and CDR2 is SASEGT. The CDR3 spells CASSITDYGYTF. DNA for the CDR3: TGTGCCAGCAGCATTACAGACTATGGCTACACCTTC.

The chain couples TRBV6-6 to TRBJ2-7, with D perhaps matching TRBD2 (6 bases). The germline V and J ends were trimmed by 4 bases and 2 bases, with 18 bases remaining between them. This CDR3 has 16 residues. Germline CDR1 is MNHNY and CDR2 is SVGAGI (reference sequence). Here the CDR3 reads CASSSRMAIAAYEQYF. Here the CDR3 DNA reads TGTGCCAGCAGTTCCCGCATGGCCATAGCGGCCTACGAGCAGTACTTC.

This clone was detected only once. The sample contains more than one DNA sequence encoding this CDR3. V gene TRBV5-1 combines with J gene TRBJ1-2, with 9 nucleotides matching TRBD1. Germline assignment: CDR1 SGHRS and CDR2 YFSETQ. V shed 5 bases and J 6 bases; nucleotides not matched to a gene: 5. This CDR3 spans 13 amino acids. The CDR3 loop is CASSPGTGNGYTF. CDR3 nucleotide sequence: TGCGCCAGCAGTCCTGGGACAGGGAATGGCTACACCTTC.

V gene TRBV7-8 combines with J gene TRBJ2-3; a weak D match, TRBD2 (5 bases). Deletions cut 5 bases from V and 4 bases from J, with 13 bases between. CDR1 and CDR2 (germline): SGHVS, FQNEAQ. The CDR3 is made up of 14 amino acids. The CDR3 region is CASSKPSGADTQYF. CDR3 DNA sequence: TGTGCCAGCAGCAAACCCTCCGGGGCAGATACGCAGTATTTT. The variable domain in full, completed from reference TRBV7-8 and TRBJ2-3, reads GAGVSQSPRYKVAKRGQDVALRCDPISGHVSLFWYQQALGQGPEFLTYFQNEAQLDKSGLPSDRFFAERPEGSVSTLKIQRTQQEDSAVYLCASSKPSGADTQYFGPGTRLTVL.

This chain links TRBV9 with TRBJ2-1; D gene ambiguous. Germline V gene data show CDR1 as SGDLS and CDR2 as YYNGEE. Trimming cost V 3 bases and J 0 bases, with 13 bases left between them. The CDR3 consists of 16 residues. This CDR3 is CASSGLRSISYNEQFF. CDR3 sequence (DNA): TGTGCCAGCAGCGGACTTCGTAGTATCTCCTACAATGAGCAGTTCTTC.

The V and J genes are TRBV29-1 and TRBJ2-7, with TRBD2 as a possible D gene (6 bases). The CDR3 has 12 amino acids. Trimming left V 7 bases short and J 0 bases short, with 10 bases between. Germline CDR1 and CDR2: SQVTM and ANQGSEA. The CDR3 reads CSGRGFSYEQYF. The CDR3 DNA sequence: TGCAGCGGGAGGGGCTTCTCCTACGAGCAGTACTTC.

The J gene is TRBJ1-5, the V gene TRBV6-1; D is unclear. V lost 11 bases, J lost 5 bases, and 16 bases lay in between. This CDR3 comprises 13 residues. CDR1 and CDR2 (germline): MNHNS, SASEGT. CDR3 loop: CASRAVGDQPQHF. DNA for the CDR3: TGTGCCTCCCGGGCGGTGGGAGATCAGCCCCAGCATTTT.

V gene TRBV5-1 combines with J gene TRBJ1-5; D is possibly TRBD1 (6 bases). CDR3 size: 16 residues. Germline V gene lookup returns CDR1 SGHRS and CDR2 YFSETQ. The V and J ends lost 6 bases and 1 base respectively, with 17 bases between them. CDR3 nucleotide sequence: TGCGCCAGCACCCGGGGGCAGGGAGGGAGCAATCAGCCCCAGCATTTT. It specifies CASTRGQGGSNQPQHF.

The chain combines TRBV4-1 with TRBJ2-7; 8 positions agree with TRBD1. Germline V gene lookup returns CDR1 MGHRA and CDR2 YSYEKL. Trimming cost V 10 bases and J 4 bases; bases outside gene matches: 12. The CDR3 consists of 14 residues. In DNA form, the CDR3 reads TGCGCCACTCAGGGGGCGGACAGCCGTTACGAGCAGTACTTC. This sequence encodes CATQGADSRYEQYF.

This clone has a single count. The chain combines TRBV6-5 with TRBJ2-7; 7 nucleotides agree with TRBD2. Germline lookup yields CDR1 MNHEY and CDR2 SVGAGI. The CDR3 contains 15 residues. With 0 bases clipped from V and 2 bases from J, the junction kept 4 bases outside the gene matches. CDR3 sequence (DNA): TGTGCCAGCAGTTACTCGTCAGGGAGGGCCTACGAGCAGTACTTC. Its translation: CASSYSSGRAYEQYF.

This clone showed up just a few times. The genes are TRBV5-1 and TRBJ1-2; D may be TRBD1 (5 bases). Germline CDR1 and CDR2: SGHRS and YFSETQ. The CDR3 spans 14 residues. The ends were cut back, 1 base at V and 8 bases at J, with 15 bases in the middle. The CDR3 loop reads CASSLRSGGGGYTF. CDR3 sequence (DNA): TGCGCCAGCAGCTTGAGAAGCGGGGGAGGCGGCTACACCTTC.

A word on this clone: This CDR3 is also generated by other DNA sequences in the sample. The V and J genes are TRBV2 and TRBJ2-1; D is ambiguous. Germline CDR1 SNHLY, CDR2 FYNNEI. V lost 2 bases and J lost 4, with 3 bases in between. The CDR3 runs 12 residues. The CDR3 spells CASSEPYNEQFF. The CDR3, as DNA: TGTGCCAGCAGTGAACCTTACAATGAGCAGTTCTTC.